The rows below give T cell receptor beta chains drawn from one sample of a study of identical twins. TCRdb recomputed calls from the 5' RACE reads with MiXCR, one row per CDR3 protein. The sample consists of 1.5 million to 2 million distinct CDR3 sequences, roughly a third of them appearing once. Sequenced: cord blood. These receptors were collected from a newborn girl in good health. Each CDR3 is given with its conserved first and last residue. Each record gives: V gene, J gene, D gene, clone size, CDR3 protein, CDR3 DNA. The D gene is left open where the match is weak. Clone size appears in some rows only: once, few, many, or a class for an expanded clone.

TRBV24-1	TRBJ1-5	.	few	CATSDSESIKPQHF	TGTGCCACCAGTGATTCAGAATCAATCAAACCCCAGCATTTT
TRBV20-1	TRBJ2-4	.	.	CSASDGVGEQYF	TGCAGTGCTAGTGACGGGGTCGGGGAGCAGTACTTC
TRBV4-2	TRBJ1-2	.	.	CASSQVRAEYGYTF	TGTGCCAGCAGCCAAGTCAGGGCGGAATATGGCTACACCTTC
TRBV7-2	TRBJ2-7	TRBD2	.	CASSLKVLAGPPYEQYF	TGTGCCAGCAGCCTAAAAGTGCTAGCGGGGCCACCCTACGAGCAGTACTTC
TRBV9	TRBJ2-7	TRBD2	.	CASSAGLAGGPYEQYF	TGTGCCAGCAGCGCGGGACTAGCGGGGGGGCCCTACGAGCAGTACTTC
TRBV7-2	TRBJ2-5	.	.	CASSLAKYWEYF	TGTGCCAGCAGCTTAGCAAAGTATTGGGAGTACTTC
TRBV6-1	TRBJ1-1	.	.	CASSEVGRNTEAFF	TGTGCCAGCAGTGAAGTGGGGCGGAACACTGAAGCTTTCTTT
TRBV20-1	TRBJ2-7	.	.	CSARGRFQRISYKQYF	TGCAGTGCTAGAGGGCGGTTTCAGCGGATCTCCTACAAGCAGTACTTC
TRBV6-5	TRBJ1-2	.	many	CASSYSWRANYGYTF	TGTGCCAGCAGTTACTCGTGGAGAGCTAACTATGGCTACACCTTC
TRBV12-3/TRBV12-4	TRBJ2-4	.	few	CASSSGIRAKNIQYF	TGTGCCAGCAGTTCGGGAATTCGAGCCAAAAACATTCAGTACTTC
TRBV2	TRBJ2-3	TRBD2	many	CASSPGTSGSSDTQYF	TGTGCCAGCAGTCCCGGGACTAGCGGGAGTTCAGATACGCAGTATTTT
TRBV28	TRBJ1-5	.	.	CASSFIPGAQHF	TGTGCCAGCAGTTTTATACCAGGGGCCCAGCATTTT
TRBV20-1	TRBJ1-4	TRBD1	few	CSATRGQGASEKLFF	TGCAGTGCAACACGAGGACAGGGGGCGTCTGAAAAACTGTTTTTT
TRBV5-1	TRBJ1-1	.	few	CASSLAPGAIMNTEAFF	TGCGCCAGCAGCTTGGCCCCAGGGGCAATTATGAACACTGAAGCTTTCTTT
TRBV12-3/TRBV12-4	TRBJ2-3	TRBD2	.	CACSLGGGTDTQYF	TGTGCCTGCAGTTTGGGGGGGGGCACAGATACGCAGTATTTT
TRBV20-1	TRBJ1-4	.	.	CSAMGGLNEKLFF	TGCAGTGCTATGGGGGGACTCAATGAAAAACTGTTTTTT
TRBV6-4	TRBJ2-6	.	.	CAITRERFSGANVLTF	TGTGCCATCACGAGGGAGAGGTTCTCTGGGGCCAACGTCCTGACTTTC